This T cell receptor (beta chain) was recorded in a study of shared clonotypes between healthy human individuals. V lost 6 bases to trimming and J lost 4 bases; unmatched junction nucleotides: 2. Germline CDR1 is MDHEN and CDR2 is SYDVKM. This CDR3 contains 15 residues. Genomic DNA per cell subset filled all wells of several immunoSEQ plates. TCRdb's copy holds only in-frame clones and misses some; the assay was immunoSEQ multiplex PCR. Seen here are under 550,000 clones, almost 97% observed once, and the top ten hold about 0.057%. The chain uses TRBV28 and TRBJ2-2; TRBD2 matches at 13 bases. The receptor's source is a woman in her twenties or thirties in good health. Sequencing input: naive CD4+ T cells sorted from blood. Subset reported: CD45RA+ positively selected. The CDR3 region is CASSRLAGGTGELFF. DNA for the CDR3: TGTGCCAGCAGCCGACTAGCGGGAGGCACCGGGGAGCTGTTTTTT.